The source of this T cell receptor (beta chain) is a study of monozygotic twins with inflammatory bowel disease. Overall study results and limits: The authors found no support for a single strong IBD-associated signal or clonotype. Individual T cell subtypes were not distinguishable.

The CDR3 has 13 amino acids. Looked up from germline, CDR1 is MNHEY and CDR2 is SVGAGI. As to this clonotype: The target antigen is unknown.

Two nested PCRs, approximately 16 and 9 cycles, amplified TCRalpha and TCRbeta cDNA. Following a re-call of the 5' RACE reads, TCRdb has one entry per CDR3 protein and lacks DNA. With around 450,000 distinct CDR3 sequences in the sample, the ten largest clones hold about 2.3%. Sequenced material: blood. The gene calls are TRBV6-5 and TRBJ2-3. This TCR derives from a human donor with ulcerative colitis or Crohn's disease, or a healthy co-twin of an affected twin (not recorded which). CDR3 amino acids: CASSYASTDTQYF.